This T cell receptor beta chain was identified during a study of blood T cells in healthy people across ages. This clonotype appeared a few times. The second PCR ran 7 to 11 cycles with a sample-barcoded 5' primer and J-beta primers. TCRdb used MiXCR to reprocess the 5' RACE reads, holding one entry per CDR3 protein. The sample records approximately 800,000 distinct CDR3 sequences, around 25% being singletons. In each sample, at least 6.5 million PBMCs were isolated. Total RNA extraction produced at least 5.5 micrograms (per sample) for the study. Germline V gene sequence: CDR1 SGHVS, CDR2 FQNEAQ. Trimming left V 5 bases short and J 7 bases short, with 14 bases between. The CDR3 consists of 14 residues. In addition, the sample was reused for a study of T cells of mothers and their children.

The clonotype was recovered from a boy aged 5-17 years in good health. The V and J genes are TRBV7-8 and TRBJ2-2, with a weak D call TRBD2 (5 bases). Material: blood. CDR3 in amino acids: CASSRGPVGGELFF. The CDR3 DNA reads as TGTGCCAGCAGCCGGGGTCCAGTTGGCGGGGAGCTGTTTTTT.